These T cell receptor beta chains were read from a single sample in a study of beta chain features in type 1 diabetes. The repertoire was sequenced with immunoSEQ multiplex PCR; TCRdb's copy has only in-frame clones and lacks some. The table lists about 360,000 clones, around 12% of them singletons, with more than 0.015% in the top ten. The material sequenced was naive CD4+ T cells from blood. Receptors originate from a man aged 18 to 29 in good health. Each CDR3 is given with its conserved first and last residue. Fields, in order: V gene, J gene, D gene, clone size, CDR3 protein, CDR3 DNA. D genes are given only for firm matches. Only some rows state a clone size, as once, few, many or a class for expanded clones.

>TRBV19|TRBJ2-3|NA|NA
CASSMKERWNTQYF
TGTGCCAGTAGTATGAAGGAGAGGTGGAATACGCAGTATTTT
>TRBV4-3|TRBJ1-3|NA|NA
CASSQERAPGNTIYF
TGCGCCAGCAGCCAAGAGAGGGCACCTGGAAACACCATATATTTT
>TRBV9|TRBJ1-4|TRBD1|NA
CASSARGTGSEKLFF
TGTGCCAGCAGCGCACGAGGGACAGGGAGTGAAAAACTGTTTTTT
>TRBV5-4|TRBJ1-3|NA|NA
CASSLDISGNTIYF
TGTGCCAGCAGCTTGGATATCTCTGGAAACACCATATATTTT
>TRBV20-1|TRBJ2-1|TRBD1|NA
CSAYRGTEQFF
TGCAGTGCTTACAGGGGGACTGAGCAGTTCTTC
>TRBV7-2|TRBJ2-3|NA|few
CASSLPGTDTQYF
TGTGCCAGCAGCTTACCCGGCACAGATACGCAGTATTTT
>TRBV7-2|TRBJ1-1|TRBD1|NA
CASSFNRGDTEAFF
TGTGCCAGCAGCTTTAACAGGGGGGACACTGAAGCTTTCTTT
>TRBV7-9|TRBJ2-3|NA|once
CASDVAYGVDTQYF
TGTGCCAGCGACGTAGCCTACGGGGTAGATACGCAGTATTTT
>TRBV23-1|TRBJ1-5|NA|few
CASSPSRYSNQPQHF
TGCGCCAGCAGTCCGTCCCGTTATAGCAATCAGCCCCAGCATTTT
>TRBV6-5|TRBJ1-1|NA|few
CASSYRGLGTEAFF
TGTGCCAGCAGCTATAGGGGGTTGGGCACTGAAGCTTTCTTT
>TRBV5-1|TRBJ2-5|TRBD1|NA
CASSMGQGGVETQYF
TGCGCCAGCAGCATGGGACAGGGCGGGGTGGAGACCCAGTACTTC
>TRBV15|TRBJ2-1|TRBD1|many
CATSRGRGREQFF
TGTGCCACCAGCAGAGGCAGGGGGCGTGAGCAGTTCTTC
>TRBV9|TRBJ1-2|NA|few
CASSPEGPGRAHYGYTF
TGTGCCAGCAGCCCGGAGGGCCCTGGAAGGGCACACTATGGCTACACCTTC
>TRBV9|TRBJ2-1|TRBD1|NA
CASSVGTGSTGPRYNEQFF
TGTGCCAGCAGCGTAGGGACAGGTTCGACAGGCCCCAGGTACAATGAGCAGTTCTTC
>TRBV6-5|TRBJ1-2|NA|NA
CASSRQANYGYTF
TGTGCCAGCAGTCGACAGGCTAACTATGGCTACACCTTC
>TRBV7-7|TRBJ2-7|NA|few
CASSPRTDLGEQYF
TGTGCCAGCAGCCCACGGACAGACTTGGGGGAGCAGTACTTC
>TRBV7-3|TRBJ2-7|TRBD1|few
CASSTGQGGTEQYF
TGTGCCAGCAGCACCGGACAGGGGGGTACCGAGCAGTACTTC
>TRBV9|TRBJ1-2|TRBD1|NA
CASSGHRGSGYTF
TGTGCCAGCAGCGGACACAGGGGTTCGGGCTACACCTTC
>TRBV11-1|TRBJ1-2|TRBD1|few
CASSSATGTGWYGYTF
TGTGCCAGCAGCTCTGCCACCGGGACAGGGTGGTATGGCTACACCTTC
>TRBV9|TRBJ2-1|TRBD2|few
CASSPGGGLAEYNEQFF
TGTGCCAGCAGCCCCGGGGGGGGACTAGCGGAATACAATGAGCAGTTCTTC
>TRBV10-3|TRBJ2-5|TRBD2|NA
CAISEGRAEETQYF
TGTGCCATCAGTGAAGGGAGGGCTGAAGAGACCCAGTACTTC
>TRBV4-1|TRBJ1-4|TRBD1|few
CASSQPTRTGTNEKLFF
TGCGCCAGCAGCCAACCGACACGGACAGGAACTAATGAAAAACTGTTTTTT
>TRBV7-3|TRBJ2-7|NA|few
CASSLTGHGEQYF
TGTGCCAGCAGCTTAACGGGACACGGCGAGCAGTACTTC
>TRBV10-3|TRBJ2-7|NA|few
CASRRTNYEQYF
TGTGCCAGCCGACGGACAAACTACGAGCAGTACTTC
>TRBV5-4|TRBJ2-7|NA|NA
CASSTQLSYEQYF
TGTGCCAGCAGCACACAGTTATCCTACGAGCAGTACTTC
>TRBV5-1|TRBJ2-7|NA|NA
CASSLSHRVGEQYF
TGCGCCAGCAGCTTGTCTCACAGGGTAGGGGAGCAGTACTTC
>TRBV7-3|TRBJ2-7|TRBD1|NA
CASSPTGQGYEQYF
TGTGCCAGCAGCCCGACGGGACAGGGCTACGAGCAGTACTTC
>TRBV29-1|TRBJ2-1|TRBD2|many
CSVVSRGQTSGSGEQFF
TGCAGCGTTGTATCAAGGGGTCAGACTAGCGGGAGTGGTGAGCAGTTCTTC
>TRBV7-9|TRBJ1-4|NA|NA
CASSIRGGTNEKLFF
TGTGCCAGCAGCATTCGGGGGGGAACTAATGAAAAACTGTTTTTT
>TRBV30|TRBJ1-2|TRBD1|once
CAWSRDRELSGYTF
TGTGCCTGGAGCCGGGACAGAGAACTATCGGGCTACACCTTC
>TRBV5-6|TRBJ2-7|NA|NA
CASSDLEDRLEQYF
TGTGCCAGCAGCGACCTCGAAGACAGGCTCGAGCAGTACTTC
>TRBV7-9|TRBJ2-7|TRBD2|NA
CASSLAATSGNYEQYF
TGTGCCAGCAGCTTAGCGGCGACTAGCGGCAACTACGAGCAGTACTTC
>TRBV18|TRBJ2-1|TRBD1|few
CASSPQGPGTVNEQFF
TGTGCCAGCTCACCACAGGGACCCGGGACAGTAAATGAGCAGTTCTTC
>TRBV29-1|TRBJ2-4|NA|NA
CSAMTGIKNIQYF
TGCAGCGCGATGACAGGCATCAAAAACATTCAGTACTTC
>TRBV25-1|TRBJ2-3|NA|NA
CASGPGGSTDTQYF
TGTGCCAGCGGACCCGGGGGAAGCACAGATACGCAGTATTTT
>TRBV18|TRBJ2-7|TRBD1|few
CASQAGTAYEQYF
TGTGCCAGCCAAGCCGGGACAGCCTACGAGCAGTACTTC
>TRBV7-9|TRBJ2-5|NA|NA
CASSLGQRETQYF
TGTGCCAGCAGCCTTGGACAGCGGGAGACCCAGTACTTC
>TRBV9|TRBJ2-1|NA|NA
CASSVGLGRASNEQFF
TGTGCCAGCAGCGTAGGTTTGGGCAGGGCCAGCAATGAGCAGTTCTTC